The next 3 T cell receptor beta chains were all read from a single sample in a study of cytomegalovirus exposure and HLA in healthy donors. A multiplex PCR was run with 60 Vbeta primers and 13 Jbeta primers. Clones were read by immunoSEQ multiplex PCR, and TCRdb kept only the in-frame ones, dropping some. The table shows 120,000 to 150,000 clones, with 75% to 85% occurring only once. The sequenced material came from PBMCs. The receptors were gathered from a female donor in good health and CMV-seronegative.

The chain combines TRBV7-3 with TRBJ2-3; D unclear. Germline CDR1 SGHTA, CDR2 FQGTGA. Deletions cut 5 bases from V and 5 bases from J, with 11 bases between. The CDR3 consists of 13 residues. The CDR3 DNA follows: TGTGCCAGCAGCCTAAACAACCAAGATACGCAGTATTTT. Its translation: CASSLNNQDTQYF. Combining the CDR3 with reference TRBV7-3 and TRBJ2-3 gives the whole variable domain GAGVSQTPSNKVTEKGKYVELRCDPISGHTALYWYRQSLGQGPEFLIYFQGTGAADDSGLPNDRFFAVRPEGSVSTLKIQRTERGDSAVYLCASSLNNQDTQYFGPGTRLTVL.

The rearrangement links TRBV27 to TRBJ2-1; unclear D gene. CDR3 size: 13 residues. With 3 bases removed from V and 6 bases from J, the gap between germline ends came to 9 bases. The germline V gene has CDR1 MNHEY and CDR2 SMNVEV (reference sequence). This chain's CDR3 is CASSFALRNEQFF. CDR3 bases: TGTGCCAGCAGTTTTGCACTTCGCAATGAGCAGTTCTTC.

This chain uses TRBV7-8 with TRBJ1-6, with D possibly being TRBD1 (5 bases). V was shortened by 11 bases and J by 6 bases, with 17 bases between the two germline ends. The CDR3 contains 14 residues. Germline loops: CDR1 SGHVS, CDR2 FQNEAQ. CDR3 bases: TGTGCCGGGCGGGGGTCCGGGAGTAATTCACCCCTCCACTTT. Its translation: CAGRGSGSNSPLHF.